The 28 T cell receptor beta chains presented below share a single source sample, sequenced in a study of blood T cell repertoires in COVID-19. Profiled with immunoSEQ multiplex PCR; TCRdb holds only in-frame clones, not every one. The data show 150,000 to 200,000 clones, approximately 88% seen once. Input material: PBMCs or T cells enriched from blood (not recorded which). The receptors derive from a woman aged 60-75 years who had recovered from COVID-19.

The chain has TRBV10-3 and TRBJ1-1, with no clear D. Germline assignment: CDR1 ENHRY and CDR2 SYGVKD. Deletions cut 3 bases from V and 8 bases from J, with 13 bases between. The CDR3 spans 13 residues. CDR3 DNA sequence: TGTGCCATCAGTGAATGGGAGGACTTGGAAGCTTTCTTT. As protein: CAISEWEDLEAFF.

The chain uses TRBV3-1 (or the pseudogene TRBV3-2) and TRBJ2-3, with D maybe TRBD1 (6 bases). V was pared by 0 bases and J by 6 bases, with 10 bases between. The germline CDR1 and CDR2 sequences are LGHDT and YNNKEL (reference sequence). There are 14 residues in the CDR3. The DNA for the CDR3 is TGTGCCAGCAGCCAAGAGGCAGGGGCGGATACGCAGTATTTT. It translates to CASSQEAGADTQYF.

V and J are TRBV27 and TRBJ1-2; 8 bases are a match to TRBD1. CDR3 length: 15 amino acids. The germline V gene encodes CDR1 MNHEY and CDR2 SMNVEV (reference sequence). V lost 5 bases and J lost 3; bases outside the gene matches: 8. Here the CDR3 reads CASSPDRGLYYGYTF. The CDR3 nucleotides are TGTGCCAGCAGTCCTGACAGGGGTTTATACTATGGCTACACCTTC.

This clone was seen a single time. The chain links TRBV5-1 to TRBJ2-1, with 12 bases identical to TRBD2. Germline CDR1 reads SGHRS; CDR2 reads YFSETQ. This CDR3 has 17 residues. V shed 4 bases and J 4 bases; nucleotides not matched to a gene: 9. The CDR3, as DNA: TGCGCCAGCAGCGACTTCACTAGCGGGGGGCCGTACAATGAGCAGTTCTTC. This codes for CASSDFTSGGPYNEQFF.

As DNA, the CDR3 is TGCGCCAGCAGCCGACTAGCGGGAGGAGATGAGCAGTTCTTC. Translating it yields CASSRLAGGDEQFF. This rearrangement joins TRBV5-1 to TRBJ2-1, with 13 bases matching TRBD2. The CDR3 length is 14 residues. CDR1 and CDR2 (germline): SGHRS, YFSETQ. V lost 4 bases and J lost 8; bases outside the gene matches: 3.

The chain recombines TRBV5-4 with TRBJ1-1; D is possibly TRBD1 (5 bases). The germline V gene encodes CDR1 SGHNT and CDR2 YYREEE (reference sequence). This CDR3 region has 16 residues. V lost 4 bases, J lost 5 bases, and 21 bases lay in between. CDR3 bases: TGTGCCAGCAGCAGAAAAGGGGCGGGGAGTGGGACTGAAGCTTTCTTT. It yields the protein CASSRKGAGSGTEAFF.

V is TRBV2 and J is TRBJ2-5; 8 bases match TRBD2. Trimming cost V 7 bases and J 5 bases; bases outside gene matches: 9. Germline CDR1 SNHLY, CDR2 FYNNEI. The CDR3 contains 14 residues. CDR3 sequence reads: CASTGLAIGETQYF. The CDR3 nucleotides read TGTGCCAGCACTGGACTAGCCATAGGGGAGACCCAGTACTTC.

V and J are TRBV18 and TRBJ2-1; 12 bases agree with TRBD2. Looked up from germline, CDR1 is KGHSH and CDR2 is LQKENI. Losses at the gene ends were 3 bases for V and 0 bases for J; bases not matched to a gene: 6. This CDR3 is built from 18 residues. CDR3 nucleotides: TGTGCCAGCTCACCTAGGACTAGCGGGGCCCTCTCCTACAATGAGCAGTTCTTC. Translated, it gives CASSPRTSGALSYNEQFF.

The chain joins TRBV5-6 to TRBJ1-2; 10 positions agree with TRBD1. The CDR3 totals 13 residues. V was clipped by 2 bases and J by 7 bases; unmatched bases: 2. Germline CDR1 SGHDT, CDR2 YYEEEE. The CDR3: CASSFDRGLGYTF. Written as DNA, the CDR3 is TGTGCCAGCAGCTTCGACAGGGGGCTTGGCTACACCTTC.

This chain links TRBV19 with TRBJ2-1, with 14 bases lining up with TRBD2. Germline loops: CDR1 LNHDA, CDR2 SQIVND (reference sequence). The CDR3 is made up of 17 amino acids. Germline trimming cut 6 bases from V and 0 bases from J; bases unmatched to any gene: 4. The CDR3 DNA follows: TGTGCCAGTAGGGGACTAGCGGGGGTTAGCTCCTACAATGAGCAGTTCTTC. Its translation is CASRGLAGVSSYNEQFF.

The CDR3 spells CASSPLAGGNNNEQFF. CDR3 DNA: TGCGCCAGCAGCCCCCTAGCGGGGGGCAACAACAATGAGCAGTTCTTC. The chain joins TRBV5-1 to TRBJ2-1; 11 bases fit TRBD2. V gave up 4 bases and J gave up 5 bases; unmatched junction bases: 8. The CDR3 has 16 amino acids. Germline V gene lookup returns CDR1 SGHRS and CDR2 YFSETQ.

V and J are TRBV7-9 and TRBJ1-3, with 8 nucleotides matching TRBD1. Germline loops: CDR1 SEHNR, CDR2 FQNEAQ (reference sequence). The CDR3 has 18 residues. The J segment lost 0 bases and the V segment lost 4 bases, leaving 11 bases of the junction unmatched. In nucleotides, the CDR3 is TGTGCCAGCAGCTCCACCGTCGGACAGGGCTACTCTGGAAACACCATATATTTT. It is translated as CASSSTVGQGYSGNTIYF.

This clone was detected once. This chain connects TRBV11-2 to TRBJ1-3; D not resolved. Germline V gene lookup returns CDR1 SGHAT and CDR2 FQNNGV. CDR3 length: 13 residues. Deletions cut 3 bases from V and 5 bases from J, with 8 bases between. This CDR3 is CASSLFSRNTIYF. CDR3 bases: TGTGCCAGCAGCTTGTTTAGCAGAAACACCATATATTTT.

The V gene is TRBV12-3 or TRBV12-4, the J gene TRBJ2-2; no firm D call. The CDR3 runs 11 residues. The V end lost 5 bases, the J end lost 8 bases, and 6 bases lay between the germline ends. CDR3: CASSRSGELFF. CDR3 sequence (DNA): TGTGCCAGCAGTCGGAGTGGGGAGCTGTTTTTT.

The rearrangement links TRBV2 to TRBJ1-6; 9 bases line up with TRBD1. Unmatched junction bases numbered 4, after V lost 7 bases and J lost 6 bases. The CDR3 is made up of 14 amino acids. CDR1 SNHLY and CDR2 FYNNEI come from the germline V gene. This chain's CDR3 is CASNPDRGNSPLHF. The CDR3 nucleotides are TGTGCCAGCAACCCGGACAGGGGTAATTCACCCCTCCACTTT. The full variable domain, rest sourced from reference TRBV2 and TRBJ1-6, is EPEVTQTPSHQVTQMGQEVILRCVPISNHLYFYWYRQILGQKVEFLVSFYNNEISEKSEIFDDQFSVERPDGSNFTLKIRSTKLEDSAMYFCASNPDRGNSPLHFGNGTRLTVT.

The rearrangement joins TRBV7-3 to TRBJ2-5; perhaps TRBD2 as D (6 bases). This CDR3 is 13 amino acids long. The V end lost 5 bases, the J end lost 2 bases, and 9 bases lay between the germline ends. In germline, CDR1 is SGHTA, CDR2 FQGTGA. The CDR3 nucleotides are TGTGCCAGCAGCGCCGGGAGACAAGAGACCCAGTACTTC. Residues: CASSAGRQETQYF.

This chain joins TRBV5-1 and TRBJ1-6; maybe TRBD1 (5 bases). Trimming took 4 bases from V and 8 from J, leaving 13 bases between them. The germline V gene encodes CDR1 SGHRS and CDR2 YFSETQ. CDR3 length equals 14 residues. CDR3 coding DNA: TGCGCCAGCAGCAGTCGGCAGGGTCATTCACCCCTCCACTTT. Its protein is CASSSRQGHSPLHF.

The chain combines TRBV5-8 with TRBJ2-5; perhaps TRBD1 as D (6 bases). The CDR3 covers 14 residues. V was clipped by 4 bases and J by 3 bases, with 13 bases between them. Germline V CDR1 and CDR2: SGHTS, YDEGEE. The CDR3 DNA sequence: TGTGCCAGCAGCGGCAGGGGTAGTAAAGAGACCCAGTACTTC. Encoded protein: CASSGRGSKETQYF.

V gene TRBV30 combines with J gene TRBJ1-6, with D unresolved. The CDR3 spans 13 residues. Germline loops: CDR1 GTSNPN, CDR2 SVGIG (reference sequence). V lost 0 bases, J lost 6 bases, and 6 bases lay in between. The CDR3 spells CAWSVSGNSPLHF. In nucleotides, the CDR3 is TGTGCCTGGAGTGTATCGGGTAATTCACCCCTCCACTTT.

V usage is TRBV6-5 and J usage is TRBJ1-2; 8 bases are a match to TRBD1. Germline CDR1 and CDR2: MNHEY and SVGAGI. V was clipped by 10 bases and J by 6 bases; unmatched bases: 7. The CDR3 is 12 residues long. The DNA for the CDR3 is TGTGCCACTGGACAGGGCGGGAATGGCTACACCTTC. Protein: CATGQGGNGYTF.

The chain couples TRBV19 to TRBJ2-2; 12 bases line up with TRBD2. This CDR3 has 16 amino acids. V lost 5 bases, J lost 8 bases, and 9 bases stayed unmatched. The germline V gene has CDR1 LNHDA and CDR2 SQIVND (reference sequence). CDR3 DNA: TGTGCCAGTAGTGGGGCGGGACTAGCGGGCTCTGGGGAGCTGTTTTTT. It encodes CASSGAGLAGSGELFF.

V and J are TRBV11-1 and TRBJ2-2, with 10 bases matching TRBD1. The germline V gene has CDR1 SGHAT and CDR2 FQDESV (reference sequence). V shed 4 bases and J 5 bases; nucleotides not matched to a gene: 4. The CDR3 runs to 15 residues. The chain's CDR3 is CASSSGQGVTGELFF. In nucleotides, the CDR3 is TGTGCCAGCAGCTCTGGACAGGGGGTAACCGGGGAGCTGTTTTTT.

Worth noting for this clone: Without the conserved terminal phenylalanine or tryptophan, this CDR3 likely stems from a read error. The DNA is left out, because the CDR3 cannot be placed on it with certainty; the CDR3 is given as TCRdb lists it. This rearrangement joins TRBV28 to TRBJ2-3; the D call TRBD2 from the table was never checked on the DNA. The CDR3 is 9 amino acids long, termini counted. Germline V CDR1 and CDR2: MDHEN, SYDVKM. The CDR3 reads CASGVAGGS.

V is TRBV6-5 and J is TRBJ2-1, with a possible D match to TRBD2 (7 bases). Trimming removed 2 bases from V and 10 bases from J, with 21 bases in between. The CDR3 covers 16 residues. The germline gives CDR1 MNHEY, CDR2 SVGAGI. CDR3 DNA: TGTGCCAGCAGTTACAGTACAGGGCCAGCGGGGTCCGAGCAGTTCTTC. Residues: CASSYSTGPAGSEQFF.

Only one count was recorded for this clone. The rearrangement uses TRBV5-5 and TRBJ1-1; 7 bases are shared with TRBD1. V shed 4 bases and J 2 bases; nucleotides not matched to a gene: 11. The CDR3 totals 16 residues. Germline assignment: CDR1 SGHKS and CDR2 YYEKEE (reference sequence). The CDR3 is CASSTRTGAFNTEAFF. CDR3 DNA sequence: TGTGCCAGCAGCACACGGACAGGAGCCTTCAACACTGAAGCTTTCTTT.

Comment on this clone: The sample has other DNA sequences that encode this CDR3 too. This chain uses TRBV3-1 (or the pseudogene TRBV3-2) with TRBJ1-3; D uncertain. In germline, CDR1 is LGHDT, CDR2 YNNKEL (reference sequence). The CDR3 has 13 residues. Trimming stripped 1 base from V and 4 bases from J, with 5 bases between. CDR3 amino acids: CASSQGRGNTIYF. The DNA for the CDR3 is TGTGCCAGCAGCCAAGGCAGAGGAAACACCATATATTTT.

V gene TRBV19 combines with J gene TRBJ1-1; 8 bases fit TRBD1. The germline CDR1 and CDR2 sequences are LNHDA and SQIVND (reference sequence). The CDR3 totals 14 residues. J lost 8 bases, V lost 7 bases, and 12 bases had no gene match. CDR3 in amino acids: CASTPGGAALEAFF. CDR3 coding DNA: TGTGCCAGTACCCCAGGGGGCGCGGCCCTGGAAGCTTTCTTT. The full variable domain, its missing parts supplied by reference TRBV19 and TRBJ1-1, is DGGITQSPKYLFRKEGQNVTLSCEQNLNHDAMYWYRQDPGQGLRLIYYSQIVNDFQKGDIAEGYSVSREKKESFPLTVTSAQKNPTAFYLCASTPGGAALEAFFGQGTRLTVV.

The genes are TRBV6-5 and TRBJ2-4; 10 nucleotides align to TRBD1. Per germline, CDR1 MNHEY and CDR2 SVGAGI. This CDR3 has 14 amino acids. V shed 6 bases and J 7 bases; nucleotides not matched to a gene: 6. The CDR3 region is CASSLGQGVNIQYF. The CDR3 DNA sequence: TGTGCCAGCAGCCTTGGACAGGGGGTGAACATTCAGTACTTC.